A single sample gave rise to the 8 T cell receptor beta chains below, sequenced in a study of blood T cells in healthy people across ages (dated by TCRdb to the mid-2010s). The library was obtained by 5' RACE. TCRdb names Illumina HiSeq 2500 as the instrument used. A second roughly 6 to 11 cycle PCR used a sample-barcoded 5' primer and a J-beta primer mix. TCRdb itself trimmed the public reads at Q25 with fastp, ran MiXCR and retained productive beta chains. Each entry merges the rows of one CDR3 protein and shows their most common DNA and genes. This sample gives around 870,000 distinct CDR3 sequences in total; 25% to 30% of them show up just once. Approximately 15% of the sample belongs to the ten largest clones. Sequencing input: blood. The receptors were gathered from a woman older than 75 in good health.

This clonotype was seen repeatedly, ten times or more. The chain has TRBV3-1 and TRBJ2-5; the D gene is possibly TRBD1 (5 bases). Between the trimmed V and J ends, which lost 3 bases and 5 bases, there was a span of 10 bases. The CDR3 consists of 13 residues. Germline values: CDR1 LGHDT, CDR2 YNNKEL (reference sequence). CDR3: CASSQGLGETQYF. The CDR3 DNA reads TGTGCCAGCAGCCAGGGGCTGGGGGAGACCCAGTACTTC.

This clonotype was seen many times. The V gene is TRBV7-2, the J gene TRBJ2-3; a possible D gene is TRBD2 (6 bases). Germline values: CDR1 SGHTA, CDR2 FQGNSA. V lost 9 bases and J 4 bases, leaving 17 bases between the germline ends. This CDR3 comprises 14 residues. The CDR3 loop reads CASRDSGRADTQYF. The CDR3 nucleotides read TGTGCCAGTCGGGACTCCGGAAGGGCAGATACGCAGTATTTT.

V gene TRBV5-1 combines with J gene TRBJ2-7; 7 bases align to TRBD1. In germline, CDR1 is SGHRS, CDR2 YFSETQ. The CDR3 has 15 residues. J gave up 5 bases and V 3 bases, and 11 bases lay outside the gene matches. CDR3 nucleotide sequence: TGCGCCAGCAGCTCGGTCGCACAGGGGCTCGACGAGCAGTACTTC. Its protein product is CASSSVAQGLDEQYF. Full variable domain (missing parts from reference TRBV5-1 and TRBJ2-7): KAGVTQTPRYLIKTRGQQVTLSCSPISGHRSVSWYQQTPGQGLQFLFEYFSETQRNKGNFPGRFSGRQFSNSRSEMNVSTLELGDSALYLCASSSVAQGLDEQYFGPGTRLTVT.

This clonotype was found many times. The CDR3: CASSLEQGGKTEAFF. CDR3 nucleotides: TGCGCCAGCAGCTTGGAACAGGGTGGTAAGACTGAAGCTTTCTTT. The V gene is TRBV5-1, the J gene TRBJ1-1, with D possibly matching TRBD1 (6 bases). The ends were cut back, 0 bases at V and 5 bases at J, with 14 bases in the middle. CDR3 length: 15 amino acids. Germline V lookup: CDR1 SGHRS, CDR2 YFSETQ.

At least ten counts were recorded for this clonotype. V and J are TRBV5-1 and TRBJ2-3, with TRBD1 matching over 8 bases. Germline V CDR1 and CDR2: SGHRS, YFSETQ. Trimming took 0 bases from V and 1 from J; bases not matched to a gene: 7. This CDR3 is built from 17 residues. DNA for the CDR3: TGCGCCAGCAGCTTGGGAGTAGGGACAGGCCGCACAGATACGCAGTATTTT. Encoded protein: CASSLGVGTGRTDTQYF.

At least ten counts were recorded for this clonotype. This sequence joins TRBV6-5 and TRBJ2-6; D perhaps matches TRBD1 (7 bases). Trimming removed 7 bases from V and 2 bases from J, with 12 bases in between. The germline CDR1 and CDR2 sequences are MNHEY and SVGAGI. CDR3 length equals 15 residues. Here the CDR3 reads CASTQGGTGANVLTF. In DNA form, the CDR3 reads TGTGCCAGCACCCAGGGGGGTACTGGGGCCAACGTCCTGACTTTC.

This chain connects TRBV28 to TRBJ2-3; 9 bases map to TRBD1. CDR3 length equals 13 residues. Trimming at V came to 6 bases and at J to 6 bases, leaving 4 bases not matched to a gene. Germline assignment: CDR1 MDHEN and CDR2 SYDVKM. The CDR3 region is CASRLQGADTQYF. The CDR3 nucleotides are TGTGCCAGCAGATTACAGGGGGCGGATACGCAGTATTTT.

To note about this clonotype: A much larger clone differs from this one at a single base, so this may be a read error. This rearrangement joins TRBV7-2 to TRBJ1-5; no clear D gene. CDR1 and CDR2 (germline): SGHTA, FQGNSA. The CDR3 is 15 residues long. The V gene lost 5 bases and the J gene lost 4 bases, with 15 bases spanning the gap. The CDR3 reads CASSPRCGKNQPQHF. CDR3 in DNA: TGTGCCAGCAGCCCAAGATGTGGAAAAAATCAGCCCCAGCATTTT. Together with reference TRBV7-2 and TRBJ1-5, the CDR3 gives the full variable domain: GAGVSQSPSNKVTEKGKDVELRCDPISGHTALYWYRQSLGQGLEFLIYFQGNSAPDKSGLPSDRFSAERTGGSVSTLTIQRTQQEDSAVYLCASSPRCGKNQPQHFGDGTRLSIL.